Following are 23 T cell receptor beta chains from one sample sequenced in a study of vaccination and CD4 T cells after COVID-19. Oncomine TCR Beta short-read sequencing was applied to DNA from cultured CD4+ T cells. The authors extracted genomic DNA from cultured CD4+ T cells. TCRdb reprocessed the PCR reads via MiXCR and lists one record per CDR3 protein. Of 8,000 to 10,000 distinct CDR3 sequences in the sample, about 32% were seen once. Their antigens remain unidentified. Described treatment: roughly 11-day PBMC culture with coronavirus spike peptide pools or control peptides (ViraFEST assay). An unexposed donor provided the CD4+ T cells, which were collected before the COVID-19 pandemic (2011-2018). The specimen sequenced was CD4+ T cells from blood, cultured in vitro. Source of these receptors: a human donor in good health.

This sequence joins TRBV12-5 and TRBJ1-1; a weak D match, TRBD1 (6 bases). CDR3 length equals 14 residues. Trimming took off 5 bases at V and 5 bases at J, with 15 bases between the two ends. Germline CDR1 is LGHNT and CDR2 is FRNRAP. The CDR3 DNA follows: TGTGCTAGTGGTCCTTGGGCGGGGGCTACTGAAGCTTTCTTT. This codes for CASGPWAGATEAFF. Complete variable domain (other parts from reference TRBV12-5 and TRBJ1-1): DARVTQTPRHKVTEMGQEVTMRCQPILGHNTVFWYRQTMMQGLELLAYFRNRAPLDDSGMPKDRFSAEMPDATLATLKIQPSEPRDSAVYFCASGPWAGATEAFFGQGTRLTVV.

The V gene is TRBV20-1, the J gene TRBJ2-7, with TRBD1 matching 10 bases. The V gene end was trimmed by 6 bases and the J gene end by 6 bases; junction bases not matched to a gene: 8. Per germline, CDR1 DFQATT and CDR2 SNEGSKA (reference sequence). The CDR3 runs to 13 residues. CDR3 nucleotides: TGCAGTGCCCGAGGACAGGGGGGCGTCGAGCAGTACTTC. It codes for CSARGQGGVEQYF.

The gene calls are TRBV5-4 and TRBJ2-4; 9 bases agree with TRBD1. J gave up 6 bases and V 3 bases, and 4 bases lay outside the gene matches. Germline loops: CDR1 SGHNT, CDR2 YYREEE (reference sequence). CDR3 size: 14 residues. The chain's CDR3 is CASSSGTGRNIQYF. CDR3 nucleotides: TGTGCCAGCAGCTCAGGGACAGGGCGAAACATTCAGTACTTC. Variable domain in full (rest from reference TRBV5-4 and TRBJ2-4): ETGVTQSPTHLIKTRGQQVTLRCSSQSGHNTVSWYQQALGQGPQFIFQYYREEENGRGNFPPRFSGLQFPNYSSELNVNALELDDSALYLCASSSGTGRNIQYFGAGTRLSVL.

The V and J genes are TRBV28 and TRBJ2-7; no clear D. CDR1 MDHEN and CDR2 SYDVKM come from the germline V gene. V was pared by 8 bases and J by 1 base, with 12 bases between. The CDR3 totals 13 residues. Written as DNA, the CDR3 is TGTGCCAGCGATGGCGGCTTGTCCTACGAGCAGTACTTC. Translating it yields CASDGGLSYEQYF. Combining the CDR3 with reference TRBV28 and TRBJ2-7 gives the whole variable domain DVKVTQSSRYLVKRTGEKVFLECVQDMDHENMFWYRQDPGLGLRLIYFSYDVKMKEKGDIPEGYSVSREKKERFSLILESASTNQTSMYLCASDGGLSYEQYFGPGTRLTVT.

The chain employs TRBV15 and TRBJ2-3; D remains unclear. The germline V and J ends were trimmed by 1 base and 4 bases, with 9 bases remaining between them. This CDR3 has 14 residues. Germline V CDR1 and CDR2: LNHNV, YYDKDF (reference sequence). For the CDR3, the DNA is TGTGCCACCAGCAGAGTGGGCAAGGCAGATACGCAGTATTTT. Encoded protein: CATSRVGKADTQYF.

The rearrangement joins TRBV18 to TRBJ1-1; a possible D gene is TRBD1 (6 bases). The CDR3 loop spans 14 amino acids. CDR1 KGHSH and CDR2 LQKENI come from the germline V gene. The germline V and J ends were trimmed by 3 bases and 0 bases, with 8 bases remaining between them. The CDR3 DNA sequence: TGTGCCAGCTCACCGGCAGGGGTGAACACTGAAGCTTTCTTT. It encodes CASSPAGVNTEAFF.

The chain has TRBV19 and TRBJ2-3, with TRBD1 identical over 7 bases. Germline-derived CDR1 and CDR2 are LNHDA and SQIVND (reference sequence). V was pared by 3 bases and J by 1 base, with 4 bases of the junction left unmatched. The CDR3 contains 15 residues. CDR3 in amino acids: CASSISQGGTDTQYF. DNA of the CDR3: TGTGCCAGTAGTATCAGTCAGGGGGGCACAGATACGCAGTATTTT.

This clonotype occurred a few times. This chain links TRBV24-1 with TRBJ2-1; possibly TRBD2 for D (5 bases). The germline CDR1 and CDR2 sequences are KGHDR and SFDVKD. V shed 3 bases and J shed 5 bases, with 16 bases lying between them. This CDR3 spans 16 amino acids. The CDR3 loop reads CATSDRGPLSNNEQFF. In DNA, the CDR3 is TGTGCCACCAGTGATCGAGGGCCGCTCTCGAACAATGAGCAGTTCTTC.

This clonotype showed up just a few times. This chain joins TRBV20-1 and TRBJ2-5, with D possibly being TRBD2 (6 bases). The germline V gene encodes CDR1 DFQATT and CDR2 SNEGSKA (reference sequence). V lost 2 bases to trimming and J lost 5 bases, with 15 bases between them. The CDR3 runs to 14 residues. The CDR3 sequence: CSARPGARGETQYF. The CDR3 nucleotides are TGCAGTGCTAGACCGGGAGCCCGGGGTGAGACCCAGTACTTC.

The rearrangement links TRBV10-3 to TRBJ1-6; D is unresolved. With 4 bases removed from V and 7 bases from J, the gap between germline ends came to 11 bases. The CDR3 runs to 14 residues. Germline CDR1 is ENHRY and CDR2 is SYGVKD. CDR3 residues: CAISGGDKNSPLHF. The CDR3 DNA is TGTGCCATCAGTGGGGGAGACAAAAATTCACCCCTCCACTTT.

The sample holds a few counts of this clonotype. The chain is built from TRBV7-2 and TRBJ2-4; maybe TRBD2 (7 bases). This CDR3 contains 14 residues. V was pared by 5 bases and J by 5 bases, with 13 bases between. Germline V lookup: CDR1 SGHTA, CDR2 FQGNSA. The CDR3 loop is CASSILGGENIQYF. CDR3 DNA sequence: TGTGCCAGCAGCATACTAGGGGGGGAAAACATTCAGTACTTC.

V is TRBV28 and J is TRBJ2-7, with D perhaps matching TRBD2 (8 bases). The V end was cut by 6 bases, the J end by 11 bases, with 20 bases between. CDR1 is MDHEN, CDR2 SYDVKM, per germline. This CDR3 region has 13 residues. CDR3 region: CASRLIPGGGEYF. The CDR3 bases are TGTGCCAGCAGGCTAATACCGGGAGGGGGCGAGTACTTC. The entire variable domain, with the rest obtained from reference TRBV28 and TRBJ2-7, is as follows: DVKVTQSSRYLVKRTGEKVFLECVQDMDHENMFWYRQDPGLGLRLIYFSYDVKMKEKGDIPEGYSVSREKKERFSLILESASTNQTSMYLCASRLIPGGGEYFGPGTRLTVT.

The sample holds a few counts of this clonotype. The V gene is TRBV7-2, the J gene TRBJ2-2, with TRBD1 matching 9 bases. The ends lost 0 bases at V and 6 bases at J; junction bases unmatched: 5. This CDR3 spans 16 amino acids. The germline V gene encodes CDR1 SGHTA and CDR2 FQGNSA. CDR3 nucleotides: TGTGCCAGCAGCTTAGCCGGGACAGGGTGGGCCGGGGAGCTGTTTTTT. The encoded protein is CASSLAGTGWAGELFF.

Only a few counts were recorded for this clonotype. The chain uses TRBV20-1 and TRBJ1-1; 7 bases are a match to TRBD1. This CDR3 region has 15 residues. Germline lookup yields CDR1 DFQATT and CDR2 SNEGSKA (reference sequence). Trimming removed 6 bases from V and 4 bases from J; junction bases left unmatched: 14. CDR3 region: CSARGGSGQSTEAFF. As DNA, the CDR3 is TGCAGTGCCCGAGGCGGGTCGGGACAGAGCACTGAAGCTTTCTTT.

Judged by abundance, this clonotype is medium-sized (0.01 to 0.1%). The rearrangement uses TRBV6-1 and TRBJ1-2, with D uncertain. Germline-derived CDR1 and CDR2 are MNHNS and SASEGT. The CDR3 extends over 15 amino acids. The ends were cut back, 3 bases at V and 4 bases at J, with 15 bases in the middle. CDR3 coding DNA: TGTGCCAGCAGTGACAGGTTCCTTGCGGGCTATGGCTACACCTTC. This sequence encodes CASSDRFLAGYGYTF.

This clonotype is labeled medium-sized. The rearrangement uses TRBV20-1 and TRBJ1-1, with D possibly being TRBD1 (6 bases). Trimming shortened V by 3 bases and J by 2 bases, and 16 bases separated the two germline ends. Germline assignment: CDR1 DFQATT and CDR2 SNEGSKA (reference sequence). This CDR3 contains 15 residues. The CDR3 nucleotides read TGCAGTGCTAGCCGCCCGTGGGGGGCTAACACTGAAGCTTTCTTT. This sequence encodes CSASRPWGANTEAFF.

This clonotype was seen more than once but under ten times. This chain joins TRBV7-3 and TRBJ2-2; TRBD1 matches 8 bases. J was trimmed by 4 bases and V by 5 bases; bases with no gene match: 0. The V gene's germline CDR1 is SGHTA and CDR2 FQGTGA. The CDR3 runs 13 residues. CDR3: CASSDRGTGELFF. CDR3 sequence (DNA): TGTGCCAGCAGCGACAGGGGCACCGGGGAGCTGTTTTTT.

This clonotype occurred a few times. The gene calls are TRBV6-5 and TRBJ1-5, with 7 bases lining up with TRBD1. Germline CDR1 reads MNHEY; CDR2 reads SVGAGI. The trim removed 0 bases at V and 2 bases at J, leaving 13 bases unmatched. The CDR3 is 19 residues long. CDR3 loop: CASSYSGQQTLGGNQPQHF. CDR3 nucleotide sequence: TGTGCCAGCAGTTACTCGGGACAGCAGACTTTGGGGGGCAATCAGCCCCAGCATTTT.

The rearrangement joins TRBV7-2 to TRBJ2-1; D is unresolved. This CDR3 comprises 12 residues. The germline V and J ends were trimmed by 5 bases and 6 bases, with 8 bases remaining between them. CDR1 is SGHTA and CDR2 is FQGNSA in the germline V gene. The chain's CDR3 is CASSHPFNEQFF. The CDR3 nucleotides read TGTGCCAGCAGCCACCCGTTCAATGAGCAGTTCTTC.

The chain carries TRBV7-3 and TRBJ2-3, with unresolved D. The CDR3 spans 13 residues. Germline CDR1 reads SGHTA; CDR2 reads FQGTGA. Trimming left V 5 bases short and J 5 bases short, with 11 bases between. CDR3 DNA: TGTGCCAGCAGCCCCCAAGCAGGAGATACGCAGTATTTT. Its protein product is CASSPQAGDTQYF.

The rearrangement links TRBV6-1 to TRBJ2-7; maybe TRBD2 (5 bases). Trimming removed 5 bases from V and 7 bases from J, with 12 bases in between. From germline, CDR1 is MNHNS and CDR2 SASEGT. The CDR3 is made up of 12 amino acids. Here the CDR3 DNA reads TGTGCCAGCAGTCACGGCCGAGGGGAGCAGTACTTC. This sequence encodes CASSHGRGEQYF.

The V gene is TRBV27, the J gene TRBJ2-3; 8 bases match TRBD1. V was pared by 4 bases and J by 4 bases, with 7 bases of the junction left unmatched. The CDR3 extends over 15 amino acids. In germline, CDR1 is MNHEY, CDR2 SMNVEV (reference sequence). The CDR3 region is CASSSWTGLADTQYF. CDR3 coding DNA: TGTGCCAGCAGTTCGTGGACAGGGTTGGCAGATACGCAGTATTTT.

This chain joins TRBV4-1 and TRBJ2-3; no firm D call. V was pared by 3 bases and J by 2 bases, with 24 bases between. CDR3 length equals 19 residues. CDR1 MGHRA and CDR2 YSYEKL come from the germline V gene. In DNA form, the CDR3 reads TGCGCCAGCAGCCAGAGGCCGGCGGTTGAGGAGATGATCACAGATACGCAGTATTTT. Translation gives CASSQRPAVEEMITDTQYF.